Shown below are 24 T cell receptor beta chains from a single sample sequenced in a study of a mutant IDH1 vaccine in newly diagnosed glioma. No antigens are known for them. As for time point: week 35, safety follow-up. The investigators gave 300 ug of mutant IDH1 20-mer peptide in each vaccine dose, together with topical imiquimod. This table comes from immunoSEQ multiplex PCR, and its TCRdb copy is limited to in-frame clones, with some not included. The table has tens of thousands of clones, almost 85% seen once. This sample comprised PBMCs, obtained from a glioma patient whose treatment included an IDH1 peptide vaccine. The source of these receptors is a man aged 18 to 35 with glioma.

The chain recombines TRBV27 with TRBJ1-2; a weak D match, TRBD1 (5 bases). The germline V gene has CDR1 MNHEY and CDR2 SMNVEV (reference sequence). The CDR3 loop spans 13 amino acids. V was pared by 6 bases and J by 8 bases, with 16 bases between. CDR3 sequence reads: CASSEQDLQGYTF. CDR3 coding DNA: TGTGCCAGCAGCGAACAGGATCTCCAGGGCTACACCTTC.

V gene TRBV2 combines with J gene TRBJ1-4; 12 bases line up with TRBD1. J gave up 7 bases and V 3 bases, and 6 bases lay outside the gene matches. The CDR3 loop spans 16 amino acids. The germline CDR1 and CDR2 sequences are SNHLY and FYNNEI. The CDR3 sequence: CASSEGGQGAFEKLFF. CDR3 nucleotides: TGTGCCAGCAGTGAGGGGGGACAGGGGGCGTTTGAAAAACTGTTTTTT. Combining the CDR3 with reference TRBV2 and TRBJ1-4 gives the whole variable domain EPEVTQTPSHQVTQMGQEVILRCVPISNHLYFYWYRQILGQKVEFLVSFYNNEISEKSEIFDDQFSVERPDGSNFTLKIRSTKLEDSAMYFCASSEGGQGAFEKLFFGSGTQLSVL.

The chain couples TRBV27 to TRBJ2-5, with D uncertain. CDR1 and CDR2 (germline): MNHEY, SMNVEV (reference sequence). The V gene lost 6 bases and the J gene lost 5 bases, with 13 bases spanning the gap. The length of the CDR3 is 13 residues. CDR3 DNA: TGTGCCAGCAGGCCCGGCTGGGCCGAGACCCAGTACTTC. It translates to CASRPGWAETQYF.

The rearrangement uses TRBV4-3 and TRBJ2-7; possible D gene TRBD2, 5 bases. V lost 0 bases, J lost 6 bases, and 12 bases lay in between. CDR1 LGHNA and CDR2 YSLEER come from the germline V gene. The CDR3 runs 14 residues. The CDR3 DNA reads TGCGCCAGCAGCCAAGATCGGCCAGGAGGCGAGCAGTACTTC. This sequence encodes CASSQDRPGGEQYF.

The V call is TRBV4-3, the J call TRBJ2-1, with TRBD2 as a possible D gene (6 bases). V shed 1 base and J shed 0 bases, with 16 bases lying between them. There are 18 residues in the CDR3. Germline V gene lookup returns CDR1 LGHNA and CDR2 YSLEER. In DNA form, the CDR3 reads TGCGCCAGCAGCCAAGGGGCGGGGCTCAGTATCTCCTACAATGAGCAGTTCTTC. Translated, it gives CASSQGAGLSISYNEQFF.

V usage is TRBV4-1 and J usage is TRBJ1-5; TRBD1 is a possible D gene (5 bases). CDR3 length: 16 amino acids. In germline, CDR1 is MGHRA, CDR2 YSYEKL. V lost 6 bases, J lost 0 bases, and 15 bases lay in between. The CDR3 sequence: CASSPQGLLSNQPQHF. In DNA form, the CDR3 reads TGCGCCAGCAGTCCTCAGGGACTGCTTAGCAATCAGCCCCAGCATTTT.

The rearrangement uses TRBV10-3 and TRBJ2-1; D might be TRBD2 (7 bases). There are 12 residues in the CDR3. Germline-derived CDR1 and CDR2 are ENHRY and SYGVKD. V was shortened by 7 bases and J by 7 bases, with 11 bases between the two germline ends. The CDR3 nucleotides are TGTGCCATCAAGGGGGGGGCAAATGAGCAGTTCTTC. Protein product: CAIKGGANEQFF.

This clone was seen a few times. The rearrangement joins TRBV4-3 to TRBJ1-1, with no clear D. V lost 0 bases, J lost 6 bases, and 8 bases lay in between. The CDR3 covers 13 residues. In germline, CDR1 is LGHNA, CDR2 YSLEER. The CDR3 region has the DNA TGCGCCAGCAGCCAAGATACGTCTCCTGAAGCTTTCTTT. Translation gives CASSQDTSPEAFF.

The sample holds a few counts of this clone. This chain uses TRBV6-1 with TRBJ1-5; possible D gene TRBD1, 6 bases. V was pared by 4 bases and J by 7 bases, with 17 bases between. The CDR3 contains 15 residues. Germline V lookup: CDR1 MNHNS, CDR2 SASEGT. This chain's CDR3 is CASSGTGFRVQPQHF. The CDR3 DNA reads TGTGCCAGCAGTGGCACAGGGTTTCGCGTCCAGCCCCAGCATTTT.

This chain connects TRBV4-3 to TRBJ1-2, with 8 bases that match TRBD1. This CDR3 comprises 16 residues. The germline CDR1 and CDR2 sequences are LGHNA and YSLEER. J lost 0 bases, V lost 2 bases, and 5 bases had no gene match. CDR3 DNA sequence: TGCGCCAGCAGCCAATTCGGACAGGGAGCTAACTATGGCTACACCTTC. Its protein product is CASSQFGQGANYGYTF.

The V and J genes are TRBV7-8 and TRBJ2-3, with a weak D call TRBD1 (5 bases). Trimming stripped 4 bases from V and 1 base from J, with 15 bases between. From germline, CDR1 is SGHVS and CDR2 FQNEAQ. The CDR3 is 16 amino acids. The CDR3 bases are TGTGCCAGCAGCTCCCCCCTCAGGGAAGGCACAGATACGCAGTATTTT. Translated, it gives CASSSPLREGTDTQYF.

CDR3 nucleotides: TGTGCCAGTCAAGACACGGCGGAGGCTTTCTTT. Its translation: CASQDTAEAFF. The chain is built from TRBV11-2 and TRBJ1-1; no clear D gene. The CDR3 loop spans 11 amino acids. V lost 9 bases, J lost 11 bases, and 16 bases lay in between. CDR1 and CDR2 from the germline V gene are SGHAT and FQNNGV.

The chain is built from TRBV18 and TRBJ2-7; D may be TRBD1 or TRBD2 (5 bases each). The CDR3 sequence is 14 residues long. The V gene lost 2 bases and the J gene lost 2 bases, with 10 bases spanning the gap. Germline CDR1 reads KGHSH; CDR2 reads LQKENI. Written as DNA, the CDR3 is TGTGCCAGCTCACCAGGGACGTCTCCCTACGAGCAGTACTTC. It yields the protein CASSPGTSPYEQYF. The full variable domain, its missing parts supplied by reference TRBV18 and TRBJ2-7, is NAGVMQNPRHLVRRRGQEARLRCSPMKGHSHVYWYRQLPEEGLKFMVYLQKENIIDESGMPKERFSAEFPKEGPSILRIQQVVRGDSAAYFCASSPGTSPYEQYFGPGTRLTVT.

CDR3 in amino acids: CASSPLAGTSYEQYF. DNA of the CDR3: TGTGCCAGCAGCCCGCTGGCCGGGACTAGCTACGAGCAGTACTTC. The V and J genes are TRBV9 and TRBJ2-7; 8 bases are shared with TRBD2. Germline CDR1 and CDR2: SGDLS and YYNGEE. V gave up 4 bases and J gave up 3 bases; unmatched junction bases: 9. CDR3 length equals 15 residues.

The chain is built from TRBV18 and TRBJ1-2; D not certain. CDR3 size: 13 residues. V shed 2 bases and J shed 4 bases, with 8 bases lying between them. CDR1 is KGHSH, CDR2 LQKENI, per germline. The CDR3 loop is CASSPRTAYGYTF. DNA of the CDR3: TGTGCCAGCTCACCAAGGACCGCCTATGGCTACACCTTC.

The rearrangement links TRBV6-1 to TRBJ1-1; possible D gene TRBD1, 6 bases. The ends were cut back, 2 bases at V and 5 bases at J, with 12 bases in the middle. The CDR3 loop spans 14 amino acids. Per germline, CDR1 MNHNS and CDR2 SASEGT. Here the CDR3 reads CASSEYGGRTEAFF. The CDR3, as DNA: TGTGCCAGCAGTGAATATGGGGGGCGGACTGAAGCTTTCTTT.

This clone was seen just once. The chain joins TRBV10-3 to TRBJ1-1; D is undetermined. The germline gives CDR1 ENHRY, CDR2 SYGVKD. This CDR3 comprises 15 residues. The V gene lost 0 bases and the J gene lost 0 bases, with 8 bases spanning the gap. The CDR3 loop reads CAISESVRMNTEAFF. In DNA, the CDR3 is TGTGCCATCAGTGAGTCTGTGAGAATGAACACTGAAGCTTTCTTT.

The gene calls are TRBV5-8 and TRBJ1-1; no clear D gene. This CDR3 has 15 residues. The V gene lost 0 bases and the J gene lost 3 bases, with 12 bases spanning the gap. Germline V lookup: CDR1 SGHTS, CDR2 YDEGEE. The CDR3 loop reads CASSLEKFLYTEAFF. CDR3 sequence (DNA): TGTGCCAGCAGCTTGGAGAAATTCCTTTACACTGAAGCTTTCTTT.

This chain links TRBV7-3 with TRBJ2-7; 7 bases line up with TRBD2. The J segment lost 2 bases and the V segment lost 1 base, leaving 5 bases of the junction unmatched. The CDR3 has 15 amino acids. The germline V gene has CDR1 SGHTA and CDR2 FQGTGA. CDR3 sequence: CASSLMGGQTYEQYF. The CDR3 DNA is TGTGCCAGCAGCTTAATGGGAGGGCAGACCTACGAGCAGTACTTC.

This clone occurred once. This chain links TRBV6-6 with TRBJ1-1; D not resolved. The germline V gene has CDR1 MNHNY and CDR2 SVGAGI (reference sequence). The CDR3 covers 14 residues. Trimming took off 3 bases at V and 1 base at J, with 9 bases between the two ends. The CDR3 DNA is TGTGCCAGCAGTTATCTGAAGGCGAACACTGAAGCTTTCTTT. Encoded protein: CASSYLKANTEAFF.

This clone occurred once. The gene calls are TRBV7-6 and TRBJ2-7; 10 nucleotides line up with TRBD1. Germline V gene sequence: CDR1 SGHVS, CDR2 FNYEAQ. This CDR3 is 14 amino acids long. The V gene end was trimmed by 6 bases and the J gene end by 6 bases; junction bases not matched to a gene: 8. The CDR3 DNA reads as TGTGCCAGCAGTTCCGGGACAGGGGTACTCGAGCAGTACTTC. This codes for CASSSGTGVLEQYF.

The rearrangement joins TRBV6-6 to TRBJ1-1; D remains ambiguous. There are 15 residues in the CDR3. Germline CDR1 MNHNY, CDR2 SVGAGI (reference sequence). Between the trimmed V and J ends, which lost 0 bases and 4 bases, there was a span of 12 bases. Here the CDR3 reads CASSYSSVLGTEAFF. Written as DNA, the CDR3 is TGTGCCAGCAGTTACTCGTCGGTTCTGGGCACTGAAGCTTTCTTT.

This chain links TRBV7-9 with TRBJ1-3, with TRBD1 matching over 7 bases. CDR1 is SEHNR, CDR2 FQNEAQ, per germline (reference sequence). This CDR3 region has 17 residues. V lost 5 bases, J lost 0 bases, and 10 bases stayed unmatched. Here the CDR3 reads CASSPHTGAPSGNTIYF. The CDR3 DNA reads as TGTGCCAGCAGCCCTCATACAGGGGCACCCTCTGGAAACACCATATATTTT.

The rearrangement joins TRBV4-1 to TRBJ2-5; TRBD2 aligns across 11 bases. The CDR3 is 16 residues long. Trimming cost V 0 bases and J 3 bases; bases outside gene matches: 3. CDR1 is MGHRA, CDR2 YSYEKL, per germline. The CDR3 here is CASSQEDSGGEETQYF. The CDR3 DNA reads as TGCGCCAGCAGCCAAGAGGATAGCGGGGGGGAAGAGACCCAGTACTTC.